The T cell receptor (beta chain) described here comes from a study of CD8+ T cells in alopecia areata (dated by TCRdb to the late 2010s). About the investigation overall: Skin from C3H/HeJ donors with spontaneous alopecia (about 6-13 months old) was grafted onto female C3H/HeJ recipients aged roughly 7-11 weeks. Amplification of TCRbeta CDR3 regions was done by immunoSEQ multiplex PCR using 35 Vbeta forward primers and 13 Jbeta reverse primers. Human TCRbeta sequencing covered scalp tissue and sorted CD4+ and CD8+ peripheral blood T cells from patchy and totalis/universalis alopecia areata patients and healthy controls. To study T cell clonal expansion in alopecia areata, the researchers applied high-throughput TCRbeta sequencing to both the C3H/HeJ mouse model and human patients. RNA was obtained with the PAXgene miRNA kit for fixed scalp, the miRNeasy kit for PBMCs, and the RNeasy kit for mouse skin. Clonality in the scalp was compared among normal scalp (n=4), patchy alopecia areata scalp (n=8), and alopecia totalis/universalis scalp (n=8).

On the study overall, not on this receptor specifically: Shared TCR sequences between patients were less evident than in mice, which may be partly attributable to HLA diversity in the patient population. Resident alphabeta T cells in normal human skin are also sequenced, complicating scalp TCR repertoire analysis, unlike mouse skin dominated by gammadelta T cells. Lesional scalp, especially in alopecia totalis/universalis, showed higher clonality and more expanded CD8+ clones than normal scalp, suggesting antigenic drive.

The library was produced with the immunoSEQ multiplex PCR assay. For TCR sequencing, RNA was extracted from every sample and reverse transcribed into cDNA to serve as template. SuperScript III was used for first-strand cDNA synthesis, primed with a 2:1 mix of oligo-dT and random hexamers. A synthetic immune receptor repertoire was used to measure amplification bias, and any remaining bias was corrected computationally. Libraries were sequenced on Illumina HiSeq with 60 bp reads covering the CDR3, read from J toward V. Under the source paper's analysis protocol: Raw reads were preprocessed for error removal, and CDR3 was defined according to IMGT conventions as running from the conserved cysteine to phenylalanine. Clonality was computed by normalizing Shannon entropy by log2 of the number of productive unique TCRs and subtracting the result from 1. Scalp TCRbeta sequences were cross-referenced with sorted blood CD4 and CD8 repertoires so that the CD4 or CD8 identity of scalp clones could be inferred. TCRdb mirrors the immuneACCESS table, restricted to in-frame sequences. Some clones are absent from its copies; in checked studies, under half trace to an unresolved V gene, and the reason for the others is unknown. V, J and clone size are those of that table, while D and trimming were read from the DNA. The sample records over 250,000 clones, none occurring a single time. The ten largest clones capture more than 1% of the sample.

The table lists this clone with a few counts. No cognate antigen has been identified for it. Mouse gene names and germline sequences are the ones reported for this receptor. The CDR3 is cut off 4 residues early in the read; its end comes from the germline J gene. This sample includes further DNA sequences coding for the same CDR3. The germline V gene (reference sequence) provides CDR1 LGHNA and CDR2 YNLKQL. The CDR3 has 15 amino acids, counting the end cysteine and phenylalanine. Sequencing covers 33 bases of the CDR3, shown here with the frame starting at base 1. Pooled mouse cutaneous lymph node cells were stained for CD4, CD8alpha, NKG2D, NKG2ACE and other markers, then sorted on a BD Influx.

The V gene is TRBV5 and the J gene is TRBJ2-7; the central 11 bases match TRBD2. Sequences were obtained from CD4+ T cells sorted from a lymph node. The receptor was isolated from a C3H/HeJ mouse with alopecia areata. In terms of MHC, this strain is H2-k. The CDR3 loop reads CASSQPGLGAYEQYF. Incomplete CDR3 DNA: TGTGCCAGCAGCCAGCCGGGACTGGGGGCTTAT.